A single sample is the source of the 25 T cell receptor beta chains below, sequenced in a study of T cells in Graves' hyperthyroidism and ophthalmopathy. RNA transcripts were the template for amplifying TCR beta CDR3 regions. First-round RT-PCR with HTBI primers amplified the TCR CDR3 region. In TCRdb, the multiplex PCR reads were re-called with MiXCR into one record per CDR3 protein. The sample holds about 520,000 distinct CDR3 sequences; roughly a quarter are singletons and the top ten take around 11%. Sequenced input: blood. Receptors originate from a woman in her 30s with Graves' ophthalmopathy.

V gene TRBV28 combines with J gene TRBJ1-1, with D perhaps TRBD1 (5 bases). Trimming removed 7 bases from V and 0 bases from J, with 21 bases in between. This CDR3 has 17 amino acids. Germline CDR1 reads MDHEN; CDR2 reads SYDVKM. Here the CDR3 reads CASTEPGRVFLNTEAFF. The CDR3, as DNA: TGTGCCAGCACCGAGCCGGGACGGGTGTTCTTGAACACTGAAGCTTTCTTT.

This clonotype was seen ten or more times. The V call is TRBV12-3 or TRBV12-4, the J call TRBJ2-7, with 10 bases identical to TRBD1. The CDR3 covers 15 residues. The junction had 3 bases not matched to a gene; V was cut back by 4 bases and J by 0 bases. The CDR3 DNA follows: TGTGCCAGCAGTTCGACAGGGGGCAGCTCCTACGAGCAGTACTTC. Residues: CASSSTGGSSYEQYF.

This clonotype was picked up a small number of times. The V gene is TRBV10-3, the J gene TRBJ2-5; 14 bases map to TRBD2. Germline loops: CDR1 ENHRY, CDR2 SYGVKD. The length of the CDR3 is 17 residues. V dropped 8 bases and J dropped 2; count of bases not matched to a gene: 10. CDR3: CAISSRTSGGPQETQYF. The DNA of the CDR3 is TGTGCCATCTCTAGCCGGACTAGCGGGGGGCCTCAAGAGACCCAGTACTTC.

The chain carries TRBV28 and TRBJ1-5; D not certain. The V gene's germline CDR1 is MDHEN and CDR2 SYDVKM. CDR3 length: 15 amino acids. Between the trimmed V and J ends, which lost 5 bases and 1 base, there was a span of 12 bases. This CDR3 is CASSPRTLSNQPQHF. CDR3 nucleotides: TGTGCCAGCAGTCCCAGGACCCTAAGCAATCAGCCCCAGCATTTT.

The sample holds many counts of this clonotype. This chain links TRBV28 with TRBJ1-1; TRBD1 matches at 9 bases. V trimming: 6 bases; J trimming: 10 bases; junction bases outside the gene matches: 9. This CDR3 is built from 13 residues. Germline values: CDR1 MDHEN, CDR2 SYDVKM. The CDR3 DNA sequence: TGTGCCAGCAGCCGACAGGGGGGAAGTGGAGCTTTCTTT. It is translated as CASSRQGGSGAFF.

This clonotype was seen ten or more times. The chain joins TRBV7-8 to TRBJ2-7; TRBD2 is a possible D gene (5 bases). Trimming removed 1 base at V and 6 bases at J, with 7 bases between. The CDR3 is 12 amino acids. CDR1 SGHVS and CDR2 FQNEAQ come from the germline V gene. CDR3: CASSLGGIEQYF. CDR3 sequence (DNA): TGTGCCAGCAGCTTAGGAGGGATCGAGCAGTACTTC. Variable domain in full (rest from reference TRBV7-8 and TRBJ2-7): GAGVSQSPRYKVAKRGQDVALRCDPISGHVSLFWYQQALGQGPEFLTYFQNEAQLDKSGLPSDRFFAERPEGSVSTLKIQRTQQEDSAVYLCASSLGGIEQYFGPGTRLTVT.

This clonotype was detected many times. The V call is TRBV29-1, the J call TRBJ1-1; D remains ambiguous. The germline V and J ends were trimmed by 4 bases and 1 base, with 7 bases remaining between them. The germline V gene has CDR1 SQVTM and CDR2 ANQGSEA. CDR3 length: 12 residues. The DNA of the CDR3 is TGCAGCGTTGTTCTGTCGAACACTGAAGCTTTCTTT. This encodes CSVVLSNTEAFF.

The table lists this clonotype with a few counts. The V and J genes are TRBV27 and TRBJ2-7; the match to TRBD1 covers 7 bases. V was clipped by 3 bases and J by 2 bases; unmatched bases: 19. The CDR3 is 19 residues long. Germline assignment: CDR1 MNHEY and CDR2 SMNVEV (reference sequence). CDR3 residues: CASSFRRPRIGDRTYEQYF. In nucleotides, the CDR3 is TGTGCCAGCAGTTTCAGGCGTCCGCGGATTGGGGACAGAACCTACGAGCAGTACTTC.

The rearrangement links TRBV7-9 to TRBJ2-5; 10 bases are a match to TRBD2. V lost 5 bases, J lost 0 bases, and 3 bases stayed unmatched. The germline gives CDR1 SEHNR, CDR2 FQNEAQ (reference sequence). This CDR3 spans 15 amino acids. CDR3: CASSTSGEHQETQYF. The CDR3 bases are TGTGCCAGCAGCACTAGCGGGGAGCACCAAGAGACCCAGTACTTC. Supplemented by reference TRBV7-9 and TRBJ2-5, the full variable domain reads DTGVSQNPRHKITKRGQNVTFRCDPISEHNRLYWYRQTLGQGPEFLTYFQNEAQLEKSRLLSDRFSAERPKGSFSTLEIQRTEQGDSAMYLCASSTSGEHQETQYFGPGTRLLVL.

This clonotype occurred many times. V gene TRBV30 combines with J gene TRBJ2-7, with TRBD1 matching over 10 bases. Germline assignment: CDR1 GTSNPN and CDR2 SVGIG (reference sequence). Trimming cost V 2 bases and J 5 bases; bases outside gene matches: 6. This CDR3 is built from 14 residues. DNA of the CDR3: TGTGCCTGGAGTCTCGGACAGGGGGTAGACGAGCAGTACTTC. Protein: CAWSLGQGVDEQYF. Filled out from reference TRBV30 and TRBJ2-7, the complete variable domain reads SQTIHQWPATLVQPVGSPLSLECTVEGTSNPNLYWYRQAAGRGLQLLFYSVGIGQISSEVPQNLSASRPQDRQFILSSKKLLLSDSGFYLCAWSLGQGVDEQYFGPGTRLTVT.

This clonotype was recorded at least ten times. J is TRBJ2-7 and V is TRBV7-9; D is possibly TRBD1 (6 bases). Germline loops: CDR1 SEHNR, CDR2 FQNEAQ (reference sequence). The V end lost 7 bases, the J end lost 2 bases, and 18 bases lay between the germline ends. This CDR3 contains 15 residues. The CDR3 bases are TGTGCCAGCACCTCTACCGGACAGAATCCCTACGAGCAGTACTTC. Translated, it gives CASTSTGQNPYEQYF.

The chain recombines TRBV5-6 with TRBJ2-7; no definite D call. The CDR3 sequence is 17 residues long. Trimming removed 0 bases at V and 3 bases at J, with 19 bases between. The V gene's germline CDR1 is SGHDT and CDR2 YYEEEE. The CDR3, as DNA: TGTGCCAGCAGCTTGGATGACGAACACCAAGGGCGCTACGAGCAGTACTTC. It yields the protein CASSLDDEHQGRYEQYF.

In this sample, this clonotype turned up many times. V and J are TRBV28 and TRBJ1-2; 7 positions match TRBD1. J was trimmed by 3 bases and V by 6 bases; bases with no gene match: 1. The CDR3 has 12 residues. Germline V gene sequence: CDR1 MDHEN, CDR2 SYDVKM. This CDR3 reads CASRQGDYGYTF. The CDR3 DNA sequence: TGTGCCAGCAGGCAGGGGGACTATGGCTACACCTTC.

The chain uses TRBV11-2 and TRBJ2-5, with 9 bases lining up with TRBD1. Germline lookup yields CDR1 SGHAT and CDR2 FQNNGV. Germline trimming cut 2 bases from V and 4 bases from J; bases unmatched to any gene: 11. CDR3 length: 17 residues. CDR3 amino acids: CASSLFPGTGSGETQYF. The CDR3 DNA reads as TGTGCCAGCAGCTTATTTCCGGGGACAGGGTCGGGAGAGACCCAGTACTTC.

Note on this clonotype: The junction departs from germline at one end; a sequencing error may be responsible. V gene TRBV6-1 combines with J gene TRBJ2-5, with a tentative D call TRBD2 (6 bases). In germline, CDR1 is MNHNS, CDR2 SASEGT. The CDR3 covers 15 residues. The chain's CDR3 is CASSETGGHQETKYF. CDR3 sequence (DNA): TGTGCCAGCAGTGAAACCGGGGGTCACCAAGAGACCAAGTACTTC.

This clonotype was recorded many times. This rearrangement joins TRBV30 to TRBJ2-7; D may correspond to TRBD1 or TRBD2 (5 bases each). The CDR3 has 12 amino acids. Trimming pared 2 bases from V and 4 bases from J, leaving 9 bases between. Looked up from germline, CDR1 is GTSNPN and CDR2 is SVGIG (reference sequence). This chain's CDR3 is CAWSRDLYEQYF. The DNA of the CDR3 is TGTGCCTGGAGTCGGGACCTTTACGAGCAGTACTTC. Full variable domain (missing parts from reference TRBV30 and TRBJ2-7): SQTIHQWPATLVQPVGSPLSLECTVEGTSNPNLYWYRQAAGRGLQLLFYSVGIGQISSEVPQNLSASRPQDRQFILSSKKLLLSDSGFYLCAWSRDLYEQYFGPGTRLTVT.

This clonotype occurred many times. This rearrangement joins TRBV20-1 to TRBJ1-1; 9 positions agree with TRBD1. The CDR3 has 13 residues. From germline, CDR1 is DFQATT and CDR2 SNEGSKA (reference sequence). CDR3: CRPETGGETEAFF. The CDR3 nucleotides are TGCAGGCCCGAGACAGGGGGTGAAACTGAAGCTTTCTTT.

This clonotype was seen at least ten times. The chain carries TRBV12-3 or TRBV12-4 and TRBJ1-2; TRBD1 is a possible D gene (5 bases). The CDR3 contains 13 residues. Trimming cost V 3 bases and J 6 bases, with 11 bases left between them. The CDR3: CASSFEGPDGYTF. The CDR3 DNA sequence: TGTGCCAGCAGTTTCGAGGGACCCGATGGCTACACCTTC.

This chain joins TRBV30 and TRBJ1-5, with 7 bases identical to TRBD1. The CDR3 is 16 residues long. In germline, CDR1 is GTSNPN, CDR2 SVGIG (reference sequence). V lost 2 bases to trimming and J lost 3 bases; unmatched junction nucleotides: 10. DNA of the CDR3: TGTGCCTGGAGTCTAGGACAGGCGGGGGCCAATCAGCCCCAGCATTTT. Translation: CAWSLGQAGANQPQHF.

This clonotype occurred many times. The rearrangement links TRBV20-1 to TRBJ1-5; D call uncertain. Germline V gene lookup returns CDR1 DFQATT and CDR2 SNEGSKA (reference sequence). The germline V and J ends were trimmed by 6 bases and 0 bases, with 15 bases remaining between them. The CDR3 is 15 residues long. CDR3 amino acids: CSASPVPSSNQPQHF. DNA for the CDR3: TGCAGTGCATCTCCTGTCCCTTCTAGCAATCAGCCCCAGCATTTT.

The chain is built from TRBV12-3 or TRBV12-4 and TRBJ1-1; TRBD1 might be the D (6 bases). The CDR3 is made up of 15 amino acids. Trimming pared 5 bases from V and 1 base from J, leaving 14 bases between. This CDR3 is CASSPPNRANTEAFF. CDR3 coding DNA: TGTGCCAGCAGTCCGCCCAACAGGGCGAACACTGAAGCTTTCTTT.

In its sample, this clonotype was seen many times. The V call is TRBV10-3, the J call TRBJ1-3; tentatively, D is TRBD1 (5 bases). The V and J ends lost 3 bases and 0 bases respectively, with 12 bases between them. This CDR3 region has 16 residues. Looked up from germline, CDR1 is ENHRY and CDR2 is SYGVKD. The CDR3 DNA sequence: TGTGCCATCAGTGATGGGGGACCAAGCTCTGGAAACACCATATATTTT. Amino acids: CAISDGGPSSGNTIYF.

This clonotype turned up a few times. The CDR3 here is CASSQDLRGGGANVLTF. The CDR3 DNA reads as TGCGCCAGCAGCCAAGATTTAAGAGGTGGTGGGGCCAACGTCCTGACTTTC. The gene calls are TRBV4-3 and TRBJ2-6; D is unresolved. V was cut by 0 bases and J by 3 bases, with 12 bases left in between. Germline assignment: CDR1 LGHNA and CDR2 YSLEER. The CDR3 runs 17 residues.

In its sample, this clonotype was seen many times. The junction and the germline gene differ at one end; a read error may be behind it. The V and J genes are TRBV2 and TRBJ1-1, with a tentative D call TRBD1 (5 bases). Germline CDR1 and CDR2: SNHLY and FYNNEI. The length of the CDR3 is 15 residues. The CDR3 region is CASSEPSPSGTGAFF. CDR3 nucleotide sequence: TGTGCCAGCAGTGAACCTTCCCCTTCGGGGACTGGAGCTTTCTTT. The variable domain in full, completed from reference TRBV2 and TRBJ1-1, reads EPEVTQTPSHQVTQMGQEVILRCVPISNHLYFYWYRQILGQKVEFLVSFYNNEISEKSEIFDDQFSVERPDGSNFTLKIRSTKLEDSAMYFCASSEPSPSGTGAFFGQGTRLTVV.

The rearrangement joins TRBV28 to TRBJ2-7; D unresolved. CDR3 length equals 11 residues. Trimming left V 3 bases short and J 6 bases short, with 6 bases between. Germline V gene lookup returns CDR1 MDHEN and CDR2 SYDVKM. The CDR3 DNA follows: TGTGCCAGCAGTTTCAGGCGCGAGCAGTACTTC. Its translation: CASSFRREQYF.